This T cell receptor beta chain was recovered during a study of beta chain features in type 1 diabetes. Expressed TCRB transcripts were sequenced, since all the RNA that had been isolated was reverse transcribed. Millions of reads were obtained on average from naive, central memory and regulatory T cell samples. Using immunoSEQ multiplex PCR, the repertoire was profiled, and TCRdb retains in-frame clones only, with some absent. The sample lists around 360,000 clones, 10% to 15% seen once, with 0.0095% to 0.012% in the top ten. For this clone: Its specificity is not known.

J was trimmed by 9 bases and V by 3 bases; bases with no gene match: 6. This CDR3 is 14 amino acids long. CDR1 MDHEN and CDR2 SYDVKM come from the germline V gene. Whole-study results and caveats: Patients with Type 1 diabetes showed moderately but significantly shorter TCRB CDR3s in all four CD4+ subsets.

V usage is TRBV28 and J usage is TRBJ2-1; TRBD2 aligns across 9 bases. Sequencing was performed on naive CD4+ T cells from blood. The clonotype comes from a woman aged 18-30 years with type 1 diabetes. CDR3: CASSFGGRAVEQFF. DNA of the CDR3: TGTGCCAGCAGTTTTGGCGGGAGGGCCGTTGAGCAGTTCTTC. Full variable domain (missing parts from reference TRBV28 and TRBJ2-1): DVKVTQSSRYLVKRTGEKVFLECVQDMDHENMFWYRQDPGLGLRLIYFSYDVKMKEKGDIPEGYSVSREKKERFSLILESASTNQTSMYLCASSFGGRAVEQFFGPGTRLTVL.